This T cell receptor (beta chain) was captured by sequencing in a study of shared clonotypes between healthy human individuals. Libraries were prepared by immunoSEQ multiplex PCR; TCRdb keeps only in-frame clonotypes and omits some of them. The repertoire has about 2.2 million clones, 93% of them found once; the top ten carry around 1.8%. Looked up from germline, CDR1 is SGHVS and CDR2 is FNYEAQ. The CDR3 loop spans 16 amino acids. V lost 3 bases and J lost 5; bases outside the gene matches: 7. Naive CD8 populations comprised CD45RO-negative cells positively selected for CCR7, excluding terminally differentiated effector memory CD45RA+ cells.

Specimen: naive CD8+ T cells from PBMCs. The rearrangement joins TRBV7-6 to TRBJ2-1; 10 bases are shared with TRBD2. The receptor was derived from a man aged 18 to 30 in good health. Some clones in this sample may be carry-over from other donors' samples. CDR3 bases: TGTGCCAGCAGCTTTGCGAGCGGGAGGGTCGACAATGAGCAGTTCTTC. Its translation is CASSFASGRVDNEQFF.